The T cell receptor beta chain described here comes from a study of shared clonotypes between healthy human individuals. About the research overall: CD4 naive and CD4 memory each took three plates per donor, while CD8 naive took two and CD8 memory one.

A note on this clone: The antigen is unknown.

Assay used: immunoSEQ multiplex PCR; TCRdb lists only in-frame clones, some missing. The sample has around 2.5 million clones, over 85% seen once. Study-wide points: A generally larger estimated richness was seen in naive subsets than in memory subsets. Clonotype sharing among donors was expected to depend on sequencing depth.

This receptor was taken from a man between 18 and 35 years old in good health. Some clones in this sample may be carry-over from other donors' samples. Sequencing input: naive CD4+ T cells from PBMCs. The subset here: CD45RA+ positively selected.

The CDR3: CASSLAGWMREQFF. CDR3 sequence (DNA): TGTGCCAGCAGCCTAGCGGGATGGATGAGGGAGCAGTTCTTC. The V gene is TRBV5-4, the J gene TRBJ2-1, with 9 bases fitting TRBD2. The CDR3 loop spans 14 amino acids. The ends lost 4 bases at V and 10 bases at J; junction bases unmatched: 9. Germline CDR1 reads SGHNT; CDR2 reads YYREEE (reference sequence).